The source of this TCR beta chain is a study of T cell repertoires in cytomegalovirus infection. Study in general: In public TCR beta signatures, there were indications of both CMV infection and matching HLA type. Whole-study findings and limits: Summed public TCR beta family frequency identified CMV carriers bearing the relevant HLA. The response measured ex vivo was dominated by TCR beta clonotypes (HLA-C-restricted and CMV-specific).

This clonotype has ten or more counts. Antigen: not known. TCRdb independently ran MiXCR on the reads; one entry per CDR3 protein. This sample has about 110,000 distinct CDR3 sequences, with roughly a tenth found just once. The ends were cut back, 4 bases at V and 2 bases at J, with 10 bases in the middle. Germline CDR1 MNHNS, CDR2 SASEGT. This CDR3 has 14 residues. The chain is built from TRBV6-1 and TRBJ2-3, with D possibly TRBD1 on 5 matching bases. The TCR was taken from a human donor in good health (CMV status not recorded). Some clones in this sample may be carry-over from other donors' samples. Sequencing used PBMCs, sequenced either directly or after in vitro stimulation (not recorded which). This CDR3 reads CASSGGVDTDTQYF. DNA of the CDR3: TGTGCCAGCAGTGGGGGCGTTGACACAGATACGCAGTATTTT.